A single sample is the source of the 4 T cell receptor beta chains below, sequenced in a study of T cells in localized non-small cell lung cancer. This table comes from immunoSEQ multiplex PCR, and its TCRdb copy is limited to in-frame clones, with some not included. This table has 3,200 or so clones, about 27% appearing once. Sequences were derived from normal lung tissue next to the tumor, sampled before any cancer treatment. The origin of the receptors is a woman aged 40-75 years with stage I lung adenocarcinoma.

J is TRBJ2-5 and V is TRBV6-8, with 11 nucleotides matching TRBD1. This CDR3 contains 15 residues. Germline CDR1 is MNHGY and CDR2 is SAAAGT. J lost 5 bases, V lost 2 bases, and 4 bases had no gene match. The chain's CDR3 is CASSYRTGGRETQYF. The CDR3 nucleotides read TGTGCCAGCAGTTACAGGACAGGGGGCCGGGAGACCCAGTACTTC.

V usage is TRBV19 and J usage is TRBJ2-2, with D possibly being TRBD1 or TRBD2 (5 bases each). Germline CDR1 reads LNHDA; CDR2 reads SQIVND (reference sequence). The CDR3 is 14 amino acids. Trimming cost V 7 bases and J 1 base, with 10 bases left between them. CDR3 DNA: TGTGCCAGTACGAGGGGCCGGAACACCGGGGAGCTGTTTTTT. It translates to CASTRGRNTGELFF.

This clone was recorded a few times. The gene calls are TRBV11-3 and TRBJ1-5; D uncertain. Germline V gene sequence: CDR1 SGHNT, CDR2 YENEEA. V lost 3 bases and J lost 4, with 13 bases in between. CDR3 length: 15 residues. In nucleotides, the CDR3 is TGTGCCAGCAGCTTGGGTCAACAGCATAATCAGCCCCAGCATTTT. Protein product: CASSLGQQHNQPQHF.

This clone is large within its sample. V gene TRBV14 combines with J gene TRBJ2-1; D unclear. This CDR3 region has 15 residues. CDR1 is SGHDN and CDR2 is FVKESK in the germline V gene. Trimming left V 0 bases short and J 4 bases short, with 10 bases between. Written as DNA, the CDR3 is TGTGCCAGCAGCCAAGAAGGAGAGCCGTACAATGAGCAGTTCTTC. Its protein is CASSQEGEPYNEQFF. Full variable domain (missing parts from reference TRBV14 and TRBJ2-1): EAGVTQFPSHSVIEKGQTVTLRCDPISGHDNLYWYRRVMGKEIKFLLHFVKESKQDESGMPNNRFLAERTGGTYSTLKVQPAELEDSGVYFCASSQEGEPYNEQFFGPGTRLTVL.